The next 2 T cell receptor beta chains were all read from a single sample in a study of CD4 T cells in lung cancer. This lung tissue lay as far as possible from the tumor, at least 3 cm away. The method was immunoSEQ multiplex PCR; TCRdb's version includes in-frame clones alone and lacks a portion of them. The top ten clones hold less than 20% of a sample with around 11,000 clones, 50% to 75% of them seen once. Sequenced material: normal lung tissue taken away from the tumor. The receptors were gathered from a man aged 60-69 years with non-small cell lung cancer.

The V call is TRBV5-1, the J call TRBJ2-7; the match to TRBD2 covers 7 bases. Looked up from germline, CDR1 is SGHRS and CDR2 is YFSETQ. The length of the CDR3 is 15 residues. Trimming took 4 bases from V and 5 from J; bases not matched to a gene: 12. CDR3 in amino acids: CASSPIGGDANEQYF. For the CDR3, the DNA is TGCGCCAGCAGCCCCATTGGGGGGGACGCAAACGAGCAGTACTTC.

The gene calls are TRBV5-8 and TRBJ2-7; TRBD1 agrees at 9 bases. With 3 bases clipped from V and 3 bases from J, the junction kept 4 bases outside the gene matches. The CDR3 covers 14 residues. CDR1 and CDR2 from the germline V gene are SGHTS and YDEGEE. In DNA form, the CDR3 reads TGTGCCAGCAGCTCCGGGACAGGGCACTACGAGCAGTACTTC. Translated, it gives CASSSGTGHYEQYF.